This TCR beta chain was sequenced for a study of beta chain features in type 1 diabetes. The study, taken as a whole, reports: TCRB CDR3 length was moderately but significantly reduced in all four CD4+ subsets of Type 1 diabetes patients.

The V end was cut by 1 base, the J end by 0 bases, with 6 bases between. CDR1 and CDR2 from the germline V gene are SQVTM and ANQGSEA. The CDR3 spans 13 residues. The table lists this clone with a count of one. The antigen remains undetermined. Other DNA sequences from this sample encode an identical CDR3 as well. Expressed TCRB transcripts were sequenced, since all the RNA that had been isolated was reverse transcribed. The assay was immunoSEQ multiplex PCR, and TCRdb's table has in-frame clones only and misses some. The profile shows approximately 150,000 clones, roughly 60% of them singletons. The chain links TRBV29-1 to TRBJ1-1; no clear D gene. The receptor was derived from a man between 25 and 39 years old with type 1 diabetes. Sequencing input: naive CD4+ T cells from blood. Here the CDR3 reads CSVEGGVNTEAFF. The CDR3 DNA follows: TGCAGCGTTGAAGGCGGGGTGAACACTGAAGCTTTCTTT.